This record looks at one T cell receptor (beta chain) sequence and its context. No antigen is known for it. The CDR3 runs to 15 residues. Per the germline V gene, CDR1 is MNHEY and CDR2 is SVGEGT. Deletions cut 4 bases from V and 0 bases from J, with 10 bases between. Indicated time point: newly diagnosed GD, antithyroid drugs for less than 3 months. RNA extracted from PBMCs served as the sequencing template. The sample is drawn from a study of regulatory T cells in long-lasting Graves disease. Building of the TCR beta libraries involved iRepertoire HTBI primers and Arm-PCR of CDR3 regions. A single record per CDR3 protein comes from TCRdb applying MiXCR to the multiplex PCR reads. The table records 360,000 or so distinct CDR3 sequences, approximately 10% of them present only once. Study-level findings and limits: TRBV28, TRBJ1-2 and TRBJ2-5 were segments that persistent disease favored. TCR diversity was lower in persistent than newly diagnosed Graves' disease.

These records were also assigned to another study, of T cells in Graves' hyperthyroidism and ophthalmopathy. That source adds: Not enrolled were patients with uncontrolled infection, other autoimmune disease, pregnancy or lactation. Blood also held most thyroid clonotypes expanded beyond 0.001.

The TCR comes from a woman younger than 30 with Graves disease. The V gene is TRBV6-2 or TRBV6-3, the J gene TRBJ2-4; D is unresolved. Sample: peripheral blood mononuclear cells (PBMCs), taken at new diagnosis, from a patient treated with antithyroid drugs. In DNA form, the CDR3 reads TGTGCCAGCAGTTCCCTTGCCCTAGCCAAAAACATTCAGTACTTC. Translated, it gives CASSSLALAKNIQYF.